Listed below are T cell receptor beta chains from one sample, sequenced in a study of blood T cell repertoires in COVID-19. Assay: immunoSEQ multiplex PCR; the TCRdb copy retains only in-frame clones and omits some. This sample has 130,000 or so clones, with about 80% found just once. The sequencing input was peripheral blood. These receptors came from a human donor in a cohort sampled during active COVID-19. The CDR3 runs from the conserved cysteine through the conserved F or W. Each record gives: J gene, D gene, CDR3 length, V gene, clone size, CDR3 DNA, CDR3 protein. A D gene is named only where the DNA matches it firmly. A clone size is listed for some rows: how often the clone was seen (once, few, many), or a class if it is expanded.

TRBJ1-3,NA,15,TRBV19,NA,TGTGCCAGTAGCACCGGACAGCTTACTGGAAACACCATATATTTT,CASSTGQLTGNTIYF
TRBJ2-1,NA,16,TRBV6-2/TRBV6-3,NA,TGTGCCAGCAGTTACTCGTCGACTCGGTCGGGCAATGAGCAGTTCTTC,CASSYSSTRSGNEQFF
TRBJ2-7,TRBD2,15,TRBV18,few,TGTGCCAGCTCACCACCGACTAGCGGGGGCCACGAGCAGTACTTC,CASSPPTSGGHEQYF
TRBJ2-3,NA,14,TRBV2,NA,TGTGCCAGCAGATCAGGGTTATTGGCAGATACGCAGTATTTT,CASRSGLLADTQYF
TRBJ1-1,TRBD1,13,TRBV12-3/TRBV12-4,NA,TGTGCCAGCAGCCGTGGACAGGACGGAGTAGCTTTCTTT,CASSRGQDGVAFF
TRBJ2-1,TRBD1,15,TRBV5-1,NA,TGCGCCAGCAGCAAGGGGACAGGGCCGAGCAATGAGCAGTTCTTC,CASSKGTGPSNEQFF
TRBJ1-1,NA,14,TRBV6-1,NA,TGTGCCAGCAGTGAACAGCAGGGGAACACTGAAGCTTTCTTT,CASSEQQGNTEAFF
TRBJ1-6,NA,13,TRBV2,NA,TGTGCCAGCAGTGTCCCGGACACTTCACCCCTCCACTTT,CASSVPDTSPLHF
TRBJ1-3,NA,15,TRBV9,many,TGTGCCAGCAGCGCCCTTTGGGAGACTGGAAACACCATATATTTT,CASSALWETGNTIYF
TRBJ2-1,TRBD1,13,TRBV7-2,NA,TGTGCCAGCAGCTCGGGACAGCTCAATGAGCAGTTCTTC,CASSSGQLNEQFF
TRBJ1-2,NA,17,TRBV15,NA,TGTGCCACCAGCAGAGATAGCTCGATGAAGGCCAACTATGGCTACACCTTC,CATSRDSSMKANYGYTF
TRBJ1-3,TRBD1,14,TRBV7-2,NA,TGTGCCAGCAGAGGGCAGGGGGTGGGAAACACCATATATTTT,CASRGQGVGNTIYF
TRBJ2-7,NA,13,TRBV2,NA,TGTGCCAGCAGTCAAGGGGCCCTCTTGGAGCAGTACTTC,CASSQGALLEQYF
TRBJ1-2,NA,15,TRBV3-1/TRBV3-2,once,TGTGCCAGCAGCCTTCGAGGCAAAAGAAACTATGGCTACACCTTC,CASSLRGKRNYGYTF
TRBJ1-2,TRBD1,15,TRBV4-1,NA,TGCGCCAGCAGCCAACCGACAGGGGGGAACTATGGCTACACCTTC,CASSQPTGGNYGYTF
TRBJ2-2,NA,13,TRBV7-2,NA,TGTGCCAGTGGGCAGCAGAACACCGGGGAGCTGTTTTTT,CASGQQNTGELFF
TRBJ1-5,NA,15,TRBV6-2/TRBV6-3,NA,TGTGCCAGCAGTTACTCCGTAGGCGAGGATCAGCCCCAGCATTTT,CASSYSVGEDQPQHF
TRBJ1-4,NA,14,TRBV5-4,NA,TGTGCCAGCAGCTACAGGGCGGAAGGGGAAAAACTGTTTTTT,CASSYRAEGEKLFF
TRBJ1-2,TRBD1,15,TRBV5-8,NA,TGTGCCAGCAGCCAATGGGGACAGGGGATCTATGGCTACACCTTC,CASSQWGQGIYGYTF
TRBJ2-7,TRBD1,14,TRBV5-6,NA,TGTGCCAGCAACCGGGACAGGAACGCCTACGAGCAGTACTTC,CASNRDRNAYEQYF
TRBJ1-1,NA,14,TRBV28,NA,TGTGCCAGCACCCGGACAGCGATGAACACTGAAGCTTTCTTT,CASTRTAMNTEAFF
TRBJ1-1,NA,11,TRBV2,NA,TGTGCCAGCAGCACGCGGACTGAAGCTTTCTTT,CASSTRTEAFF
TRBJ2-4,TRBD1,13,TRBV3-1/TRBV3-2,few,TGTGCCAGCCTGGGACAGGGTAAAAACATTCAGTACTTC,CASLGQGKNIQYF
TRBJ2-3,TRBD2,18,TRBV4-2,NA,TGTGCCAGCAGCCAAGATGGAGGACTAGCGGGAGGTAGAGATACGCAGTATTTT,CASSQDGGLAGGRDTQYF
TRBJ2-7,NA,14,TRBV7-2,NA,TGTGCCAGCACCTTTGGGGTCGGCTCGGGGGAGCAGTACTTC,CASTFGVGSGEQYF
TRBJ1-5,NA,15,TRBV2,NA,TGTGCCAGCCACCTAAGGGGCCGCCGGGATCAGCCCCAGCATTTT,CASHLRGRRDQPQHF
TRBJ2-1,TRBD2,16,TRBV7-7,NA,TGTGCCAGCAGCTCCTGGACTAGCGGCCTGAAGAATGAGCAGTTCTTC,CASSSWTSGLKNEQFF
TRBJ1-3,NA,15,TRBV28,few,TGTGCCAGCAGCAGGCATCGGGGAGCTGGAAACACCATATATTTT,CASSRHRGAGNTIYF
TRBJ1-5,TRBD1,15,TRBV6-2/TRBV6-3,few,TGTGCCAGCAGTATAATCGGGACAGTAAATCAGCCCCAGCATTTT,CASSIIGTVNQPQHF
TRBJ1-6,TRBD1,16,TRBV5-4,NA,TGTGCCAGCAGCGAGGACAGGGGGAATAATAATTCACCCCTCCACTTT,CASSEDRGNNNSPLHF
TRBJ1-1,NA,17,TRBV21-1,NA,TGTGCCAGCAGCAAGGCCACGGGAACACGGCTGAACACTGAAGCTTTCTTT,CASSKATGTRLNTEAFF
TRBJ2-5,TRBD2,19,TRBV14,NA,TGTGCCAGCAGCCAAGATATTAGTTCAAGTAAGGGACTAGCGCGAACCCAGTACTTC,CASSQDISSSKGLARTQYF
TRBJ1-1,NA,15,TRBV5-4,NA,TGTGCCACCTTAGGGGGGGGCGGCGGGAACACTGAAGCTTTCTTT,CATLGGGGGNTEAFF
TRBJ1-4,NA,14,TRBV5-6,NA,TGTGCCAGCAGCTTAGGGACTACTAATGAAAAACTGTTTTTT,CASSLGTTNEKLFF
TRBJ2-3,TRBD2,15,TRBV28,NA,TGTGCCAGCAGCCCGACTAGCGGGGGGTTAGATACGCAGTATTTT,CASSPTSGGLDTQYF
TRBJ2-1,NA,13,TRBV5-4,NA,TGTGCCAGCAGCTCGGGACACCCCAATGAGCAGTTCTTC,CASSSGHPNEQFF
TRBJ2-2,TRBD2,17,TRBV7-3,NA,TGTGCCAGCAGCCGCCTGGGTAGCGGGAGAGTAAACGGGGAGCTGTTTTTT,CASSRLGSGRVNGELFF
TRBJ2-1,NA,15,TRBV7-3,NA,TGTGCCAGCAGCGCTTGGCTCGACTCCTACAATGAGCAGTTCTTC,CASSAWLDSYNEQFF
TRBJ2-5,NA,12,TRBV6-5,NA,TGTGCCAGCAGTACCCGAGGGGAGACCCAGTACTTC,CASSTRGETQYF
TRBJ2-1,TRBD2,15,TRBV5-5,NA,TGTGCCAGCAACCCGGGGACTAGCGGTTACAATGAGCAGTTCTTC,CASNPGTSGYNEQFF
TRBJ1-2,NA,15,TRBV9,few,TGTGCCAGCAGCGTAGGGAACAGGGCGGCCTATGGCTACACCTTC,CASSVGNRAAYGYTF
TRBJ2-3,NA,17,TRBV4-1,NA,TGCGCCAGCAGCCAAGTAGGGATGACAGGCGGAACAGATACGCAGTATTTT,CASSQVGMTGGTDTQYF
TRBJ2-4,TRBD2,15,TRBV7-2,NA,TGTGCCAGCAGCTTAGATGGCGGGGGGATTTACATTCAGTACTTC,CASSLDGGGIYIQYF
TRBJ2-7,TRBD2,16,TRBV28,NA,TGTGCCAGCAGTTTGTGGACTAGCGGGAGTAGGAACGAGCAGTACTTC,CASSLWTSGSRNEQYF
TRBJ2-5,NA,15,TRBV4-1,NA,TGCGCCAGCAGCCAAGATCTCGACAGACGGGAGACCCAGTACTTC,CASSQDLDRRETQYF
TRBJ2-2,NA,13,TRBV4-2,once,TGTGCCAGCAGCCAGACATTCACCGGGGAGCTGTTTTTT,CASSQTFTGELFF
TRBJ2-3,TRBD2,14,TRBV28,NA,TGTGCCAGCAAACTAGCGGAGGCCACAGATACGCAGTATTTT,CASKLAEATDTQYF
TRBJ1-1,NA,12,TRBV21-1,few,TGTGCCAGCAGCTCCCGGGGGGGGGAAGGTTTCTTT,CASSSRGGEGFF
TRBJ2-5,TRBD1,13,TRBV2,NA,TGTGCCAGCAGTCCACGCAGGGGGGAGACCCAGTACTTC,CASSPRRGETQYF
TRBJ1-5,NA,15,TRBV6-1,NA,TGTGCCAGCAGTGAAGTCGGGGGTGCGAGTCAGCCCCAGCATTTT,CASSEVGGASQPQHF
TRBJ2-1,TRBD2,15,TRBV28,NA,TGTGCCTCCGAAACCTGGGCTAGCGGGAAAAATGAGCAGTTCTTC,CASETWASGKNEQFF
TRBJ2-2,NA,13,TRBV6-5,NA,TGTGCCAGCACCCCGGGGAACGCCGGGGAGCTGTTTTTT,CASTPGNAGELFF
TRBJ2-1,TRBD1,15,TRBV7-8,few,TGTGCCAGCAGCTCGCTGGACAGGGGTCACAATGAGCAGTTCTTC,CASSSLDRGHNEQFF
TRBJ2-2,TRBD2,19,TRBV19,NA,TGTGCCAGTAAGGGGAGAACTAGCGGGAGGTTCGGGAACACCGGGGAGCTGTTTTTT,CASKGRTSGRFGNTGELFF
TRBJ2-7,TRBD2,14,TRBV30,NA,TGTGCCTGGAGTCTTAGCGGGGGCGGCTACGAGCAGTACTTC,CAWSLSGGGYEQYF
TRBJ2-7,NA,11,TRBV2,NA,TGTGCCAGCACCGAGGCCTACGAGCAGTACTTC,CASTEAYEQYF